The present entry profiles one T cell receptor beta chain with its context. Its cognate antigen is unknown. The sample comes from a study of cytomegalovirus exposure and HLA in healthy donors. Study as a whole: The approximately 120 million unique TCR beta sequences, from about 190 million T cells, were found by an earlier analysis.

Findings and limits, study-wide: In an earlier analysis, productive rearrangement rates for most beta V segments clustered near 87% or 30%. HLA alleles were associated with 18,000 or so TCR beta sequences in a later analysis at 0.05 false discovery rate.

With 60 Vbeta and 13 Jbeta primers, the PCR was carried out. Original processing notes: A later analysis counted 80 million or so unique TCR beta chains, some 12 million shared. Sequenced by immunoSEQ multiplex PCR; TCRdb stores in-frame clones only, minus some. The DNA gave D and trimming, while V, J and clone size come from that table. The sample carries around 250,000 clones, about 81% recorded once. Sequencing was performed on PBMCs. The TCR sequence derives from a woman in her fifties or sixties in good health and CMV-seropositive.

This CDR3 is CASSYPQDTEAFF. CDR3 nucleotide sequence: TGTGCCAGCAGCTACCCGCAGGACACTGAAGCTTTCTTT. This chain uses TRBV5-4 with TRBJ1-1; D not resolved. The CDR3 covers 13 residues. Deletions cut 3 bases from V and 3 bases from J, with 9 bases between. CDR1 is SGHNT and CDR2 is YYREEE in the germline V gene (reference sequence).